The TCR beta chain under discussion was sequenced for a study of cytomegalovirus exposure and HLA in healthy donors. Whole-study findings and limits: Donor immune exposure was known only as CMV serostatus. In a later analysis, a missense DCLRE1C variant was linked to TCR beta V- and J-gene trimming.

Concerning this clone: Its antigen is still unknown.

PCR was performed using 60 Vbeta and 13 Jbeta primers. Sequenced by immunoSEQ multiplex PCR; TCRdb stores in-frame clones only, minus some. The table lists some 50,000 clones, 55% to 80% of them singletons. CDR3 length: 13 residues. V was shortened by 7 bases and J by 5 bases, with 14 bases between the two germline ends. Germline assignment: CDR1 MGHDK and CDR2 SYGVNS. The sequenced sample consisted of PBMCs. The chain has TRBV25-1 and TRBJ1-1; D ambiguous. The receptor was derived from a woman in her 50s in good health and CMV-seropositive. CDR3 sequence: CASTKEDRTEAFF. CDR3 nucleotides: TGTGCCAGCACTAAGGAGGATCGAACTGAAGCTTTCTTT.